The 27 T cell receptor beta chains given below trace back to one sample, sequenced in a study of blood T cell repertoires in COVID-19. Profiling relied on immunoSEQ multiplex PCR, and the TCRdb table lists in-frame clones only, not all of them. The data show roughly 250,000 clones, with more than 75% seen just once and roughly 1.9% held by the top ten. Sequenced input: PBMCs or T cells enriched from blood (not recorded which). Receptors originate from a woman aged 50 to 60 who had recovered from COVID-19.

This sequence joins TRBV29-1 and TRBJ2-7; D perhaps matches TRBD2 (6 bases). Trimming cost V 6 bases and J 3 bases, with 12 bases left between them. Germline V gene lookup returns CDR1 SQVTM and CDR2 ANQGSEA. There are 12 residues in the CDR3. This chain's CDR3 is CSVTRDRYEQYF. The CDR3 bases are TGCAGCGTGACTAGGGACCGCTACGAGCAGTACTTC.

The chain recombines TRBV18 with TRBJ2-4, with 7 bases identical to TRBD2. CDR3 length equals 15 residues. CDR1 KGHSH and CDR2 LQKENI come from the germline V gene. V shed 3 bases, J shed 0 bases, and the junction held 2 bases outside the gene matches. In nucleotides, the CDR3 is TGTGCCAGCTCACCGGGGAGGGTAGCCAAAAACATTCAGTACTTC. Its translation is CASSPGRVAKNIQYF.

The J gene is TRBJ2-7, the V gene TRBV5-1; D not resolved. Germline assignment: CDR1 SGHRS and CDR2 YFSETQ. Deletions cut 0 bases from V and 1 base from J, with 8 bases between. This CDR3 region has 14 residues. This chain's CDR3 is CASSLGLESYEQYF. CDR3 in DNA: TGCGCCAGCAGCTTGGGGCTAGAATCCTACGAGCAGTACTTC. The whole variable domain, filled in from reference TRBV5-1 and TRBJ2-7, reads KAGVTQTPRYLIKTRGQQVTLSCSPISGHRSVSWYQQTPGQGLQFLFEYFSETQRNKGNFPGRFSGRQFSNSRSEMNVSTLELGDSALYLCASSLGLESYEQYFGPGTRLTVT.

V gene TRBV11-3 combines with J gene TRBJ2-2; D may be TRBD1 (6 bases). V gave up 0 bases and J gave up 6 bases, with 26 bases separating them. The V gene's germline CDR1 is SGHNT and CDR2 YENEEA. This CDR3 is 20 amino acids long. The DNA for the CDR3 is TGTGCCAGCAGCTTAGATCTCGGGTGGTTTCAGGGGCGAGTGGCCGGGGAGCTGTTTTTT. Translation gives CASSLDLGWFQGRVAGELFF.

This chain uses TRBV11-3 with TRBJ2-5; D ambiguous. The CDR3 is 12 amino acids. V lost 5 bases, J lost 2 bases, and 6 bases lay in between. The germline CDR1 and CDR2 sequences are SGHNT and YENEEA. CDR3 nucleotide sequence: TGTGCCAGCAGCCTTACACAAGAGACCCAGTACTTC. It specifies CASSLTQETQYF.

CDR3 nucleotides: TGTGCCAGTAGATCGGACAGATCGGGAAACACCATATATTTT. It codes for CASRSDRSGNTIYF. The chain carries TRBV19 and TRBJ1-3; TRBD1 might be the D (6 bases). The V end lost 6 bases, the J end lost 4 bases, and 13 bases lay between the germline ends. This CDR3 comprises 14 residues. Germline V CDR1 and CDR2: LNHDA, SQIVND (reference sequence).

V usage is TRBV27 and J usage is TRBJ2-7; 9 nucleotides align to TRBD1. After removal of 1 base from V and 4 bases from J, the junction contained 2 bases not matched to a gene. Germline V CDR1 and CDR2: MNHEY, SMNVEV (reference sequence). There are 14 residues in the CDR3. DNA for the CDR3: TGTGCCAGCAGTTTATTGGGACAGGGTTACGAGCAGTACTTC. This sequence encodes CASSLLGQGYEQYF.

The chain is built from TRBV6-5 and TRBJ2-1; TRBD2 agrees at 12 bases. The CDR3 sequence is 15 residues long. J was trimmed by 4 bases and V by 7 bases; bases with no gene match: 5. CDR1 and CDR2 (germline): MNHEY, SVGAGI. CDR3 coding DNA: TGTGCCAGCAACTACGGACTAGCGGGGTACAATGAGCAGTTCTTC. Encoded protein: CASNYGLAGYNEQFF.

This chain connects TRBV11-3 to TRBJ2-1; 7 nucleotides line up with TRBD1. The CDR3 extends over 15 amino acids. V lost 5 bases to trimming and J lost 5 bases; unmatched junction nucleotides: 9. In germline, CDR1 is SGHNT, CDR2 YENEEA. The CDR3, as DNA: TGTGCCAGCAGCATCGTACAGGGGAACCACAATGAGCAGTTCTTC. Its translation: CASSIVQGNHNEQFF.

V and J are TRBV11-2 and TRBJ1-2, with a tentative D call TRBD1 (6 bases). In germline, CDR1 is SGHAT, CDR2 FQNNGV. The CDR3 is 14 amino acids. V lost 5 bases and J lost 7, with 17 bases in between. The CDR3 DNA is TGTGCCAGCAGCACGACGGACAGCTTGGGTGGCTACACCTTC. Amino acids: CASSTTDSLGGYTF.

This clone turned up a few times. V gene TRBV4-3 combines with J gene TRBJ1-1; tentative D call: TRBD1 (5 bases). Germline loops: CDR1 LGHNA, CDR2 YSLEER. This CDR3 contains 15 residues. Between the trimmed V and J ends, which lost 3 bases and 4 bases, there was a span of 15 bases. CDR3 residues: CASSQFSGLPTEAFF. CDR3 DNA: TGCGCCAGCAGCCAGTTCTCAGGGCTGCCCACTGAAGCTTTCTTT.

The genes are TRBV28 and TRBJ2-1; D is possibly TRBD2 (5 bases). The V and J ends lost 1 base and 9 bases respectively, with 13 bases between them. In germline, CDR1 is MDHEN, CDR2 SYDVKM. The length of the CDR3 is 14 residues. The CDR3 DNA reads TGTGCCAGCAGTTTATCGGCTCTAGCTAGTGAGCAGTTCTTC. It translates to CASSLSALASEQFF.

The CDR3 sequence: CASSHERPSGMFGELFF. CDR3 bases: TGTGCCAGCAGCCATGAGCGTCCTAGCGGGATGTTCGGGGAGCTGTTTTTT. The J gene is TRBJ2-2, the V gene TRBV14, with 9 positions matching TRBD2. Looked up from germline, CDR1 is SGHDN and CDR2 is FVKESK. The CDR3 loop spans 17 amino acids. V shed 3 bases and J 7 bases; nucleotides not matched to a gene: 12. Drawing the rest from reference TRBV14 and TRBJ2-2, the complete variable domain is EAGVTQFPSHSVIEKGQTVTLRCDPISGHDNLYWYRRVMGKEIKFLLHFVKESKQDESGMPNNRFLAERTGGTYSTLKVQPAELEDSGVYFCASSHERPSGMFGELFFGEGSRLTVL.

This rearrangement joins TRBV28 to TRBJ2-5; 8 nucleotides agree with TRBD1. Per the germline V gene, CDR1 is MDHEN and CDR2 is SYDVKM. The CDR3 is 15 amino acids. V shed 4 bases and J 5 bases; nucleotides not matched to a gene: 9. The CDR3 here is CASSSPQGALETQYF. The CDR3 nucleotides are TGTGCCAGCAGTTCCCCGCAGGGGGCACTGGAGACCCAGTACTTC.

The chain combines TRBV7-9 with TRBJ1-2; TRBD1 matches 9 bases. Germline CDR1 reads SEHNR; CDR2 reads FQNEAQ (reference sequence). The CDR3 has 16 amino acids. V lost 5 bases and J lost 0; bases outside the gene matches: 7. The CDR3 reads CASSAQGARANYGYTF. The CDR3 DNA sequence: TGTGCCAGCAGCGCACAGGGGGCGCGAGCTAACTATGGCTACACCTTC.

This chain uses TRBV7-2 with TRBJ2-7, with D possibly being TRBD2 (5 bases). Trimming removed 2 bases from V and 4 bases from J, with 6 bases in between. The CDR3 runs to 12 residues. Per germline, CDR1 SGHTA and CDR2 FQGNSA. Here the CDR3 DNA reads TGTGCCAGCAGCTTATGGGAGTACGAGCAGTACTTC. As protein: CASSLWEYEQYF.

The chain carries TRBV5-1 and TRBJ2-2; D is possibly TRBD1 (6 bases). Germline V gene data show CDR1 as SGHRS and CDR2 as YFSETQ. This CDR3 comprises 14 residues. The V and J ends lost 5 bases and 2 bases respectively, with 10 bases between them. For the CDR3, the DNA is TGCGCCAGCAGTTCGGACAGCAACACCGGGGAGCTGTTTTTT. It specifies CASSSDSNTGELFF.

V is TRBV6-5 and J is TRBJ2-7, with 13 bases fitting TRBD2. The ends lost 6 bases at V and 3 bases at J; junction bases unmatched: 5. The germline CDR1 and CDR2 sequences are MNHEY and SVGAGI. CDR3 length: 15 amino acids. This chain's CDR3 is CASRRGLAGDYEQYF. DNA of the CDR3: TGTGCCAGCAGGCGCGGACTAGCGGGGGACTACGAGCAGTACTTC.

The chain combines TRBV28 with TRBJ1-2, with D unresolved. V lost 4 bases, J lost 3 bases, and 12 bases lay in between. This CDR3 is built from 14 residues. Germline V gene lookup returns CDR1 MDHEN and CDR2 SYDVKM. The CDR3, as DNA: TGTGCCAGCAGTTGGGCCGTTGGCCACTATGGCTACACCTTC. The encoded protein is CASSWAVGHYGYTF.

This clone was observed a handful of times. The chain employs TRBV7-9 and TRBJ1-1, with no clear D. Trimming left V 1 base short and J 8 bases short, with 8 bases between. CDR3 length: 12 residues. Looked up from germline, CDR1 is SEHNR and CDR2 is FQNEAQ (reference sequence). CDR3 region: CASSLGQAEAFF. CDR3 bases: TGTGCCAGCAGCTTAGGCCAGGCAGAAGCTTTCTTT.

V is TRBV2 and J is TRBJ2-3; 7 bases match TRBD2. Per the germline V gene, CDR1 is SNHLY and CDR2 is FYNNEI. The CDR3 has 15 amino acids. The ends lost 7 bases at V and 4 bases at J; junction bases unmatched: 11. CDR3 residues: CASIERGGSPDTQYF. CDR3 nucleotide sequence: TGTGCCAGCATAGAAAGAGGCGGGAGCCCAGATACGCAGTATTTT.

The chain combines TRBV12-5 with TRBJ2-1; TRBD2 agrees at 15 bases. Germline CDR1 reads LGHNT; CDR2 reads FRNRAP. CDR3 length equals 23 residues. With 2 bases clipped from V and 2 bases from J, the junction kept 19 bases outside the gene matches. The CDR3 coding sequence is TGTGCTAGTGGTTTGACGACCCTTGATGGGACTAGCGGGAGGCGGGTCACCTACAATGAGCAGTTCTTC. It specifies CASGLTTLDGTSGRRVTYNEQFF. Combining the CDR3 with reference TRBV12-5 and TRBJ2-1 gives the whole variable domain DARVTQTPRHKVTEMGQEVTMRCQPILGHNTVFWYRQTMMQGLELLAYFRNRAPLDDSGMPKDRFSAEMPDATLATLKIQPSEPRDSAVYFCASGLTTLDGTSGRRVTYNEQFFGPGTRLTVL.

The rearrangement joins TRBV6-1 to TRBJ1-6; D is perhaps TRBD1 (5 bases). Germline V gives CDR1 MNHNS, CDR2 SASEGT. The V gene lost 1 base and the J gene lost 7 bases, with 5 bases spanning the gap. The CDR3 runs 13 residues. DNA for the CDR3: TGTGCCAGCAGTGAAGAGGGGAATTCACCCCTCCACTTT. This encodes CASSEEGNSPLHF.

The chain has TRBV25-1 and TRBJ2-7; D is unresolved. V was clipped by 3 bases and J by 5 bases, with 14 bases between them. The length of the CDR3 is 14 residues. Germline CDR1 reads MGHDK; CDR2 reads SYGVNS. CDR3 nucleotides: TGTGCCAGCAGTGACCACCACCCTAAGAACGAGCAGTACTTC. Protein: CASSDHHPKNEQYF.

The J gene is TRBJ1-2, the V gene TRBV6-5; 7 positions match TRBD1. CDR1 MNHEY and CDR2 SVGAGI come from the germline V gene. The V gene end was trimmed by 8 bases and the J gene end by 7 bases; junction bases not matched to a gene: 10. The CDR3 has 13 amino acids. The CDR3 spells CASLQGPQSGYTF. CDR3 DNA sequence: TGTGCCAGCTTACAGGGGCCCCAATCTGGCTACACCTTC.

V is TRBV11-1 and J is TRBJ2-7; possibly TRBD2 for D (5 bases). The V gene lost 5 bases and the J gene lost 5 bases, with 16 bases spanning the gap. The CDR3 is 14 amino acids. The germline CDR1 and CDR2 sequences are SGHAT and FQDESV (reference sequence). The CDR3 region is CASSPTAGVDEQYF. The CDR3 DNA reads TGTGCCAGCAGCCCGACGGCGGGTGTCGACGAGCAGTACTTC.

V and J are TRBV29-1 and TRBJ2-1; weak D call: TRBD1 (6 bases). V was shortened by 4 bases and J by 0 bases, with 13 bases between the two germline ends. Germline assignment: CDR1 SQVTM and CDR2 ANQGSEA. The CDR3 sequence is 15 residues long. The DNA of the CDR3 is TGCAGCGTTGCTGGACAGCCGAGCTCCTACAATGAGCAGTTCTTC. The encoded protein is CSVAGQPSSYNEQFF.